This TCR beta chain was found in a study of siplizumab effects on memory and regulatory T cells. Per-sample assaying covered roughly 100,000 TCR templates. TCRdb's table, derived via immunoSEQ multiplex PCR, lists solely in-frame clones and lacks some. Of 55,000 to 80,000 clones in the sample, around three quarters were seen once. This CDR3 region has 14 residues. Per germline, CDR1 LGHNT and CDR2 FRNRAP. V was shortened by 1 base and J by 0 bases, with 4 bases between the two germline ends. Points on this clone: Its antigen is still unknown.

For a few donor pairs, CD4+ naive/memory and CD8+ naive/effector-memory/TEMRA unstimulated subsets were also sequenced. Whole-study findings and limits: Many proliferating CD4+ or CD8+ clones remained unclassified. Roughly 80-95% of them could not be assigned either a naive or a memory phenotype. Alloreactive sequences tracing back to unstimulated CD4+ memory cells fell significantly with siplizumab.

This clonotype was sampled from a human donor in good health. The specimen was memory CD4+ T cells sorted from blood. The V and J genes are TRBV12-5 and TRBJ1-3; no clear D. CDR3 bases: TGTGCTAGTGGTTTGGCCCTCTCTGGAAACACCATATATTTT. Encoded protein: CASGLALSGNTIYF.